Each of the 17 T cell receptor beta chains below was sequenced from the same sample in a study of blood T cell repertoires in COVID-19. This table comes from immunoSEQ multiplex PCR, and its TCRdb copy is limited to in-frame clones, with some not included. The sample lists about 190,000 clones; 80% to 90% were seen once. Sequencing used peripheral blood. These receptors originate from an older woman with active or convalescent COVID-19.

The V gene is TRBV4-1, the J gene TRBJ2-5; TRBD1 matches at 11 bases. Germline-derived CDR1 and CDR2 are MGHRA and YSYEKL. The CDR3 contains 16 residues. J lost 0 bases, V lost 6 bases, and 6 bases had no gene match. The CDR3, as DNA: TGCGCCAGCAGGAGGACAGGGGGCCTGTACCAAGAGACCCAGTACTTC. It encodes CASRRTGGLYQETQYF.

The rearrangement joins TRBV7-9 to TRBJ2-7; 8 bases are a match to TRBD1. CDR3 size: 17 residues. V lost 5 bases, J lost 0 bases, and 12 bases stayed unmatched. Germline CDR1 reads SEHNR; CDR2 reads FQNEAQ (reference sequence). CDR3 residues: CASSAQGARGPSYEQYF. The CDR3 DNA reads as TGTGCCAGCAGCGCCCAGGGGGCCCGAGGGCCCTCCTACGAGCAGTACTTC.

The DNA for the CDR3 is TGTGCCACCAGTGATCCCGCAGGGATAGGCATTGGAGAGACCCAGTACTTC. This gives the protein CATSDPAGIGIGETQYF. V is TRBV24-1 and J is TRBJ2-5; possibly TRBD1 for D (5 bases). The CDR3 is 17 amino acids. Germline CDR1 reads KGHDR; CDR2 reads SFDVKD. Trimming removed 3 bases at V and 4 bases at J, with 20 bases between.

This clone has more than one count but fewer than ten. For the CDR3, the DNA is TGTGCCAGCAGTTTATCTGGCGGGAGGGCGTGGTATTTT. This sequence encodes CASSLSGGRAWYF. V and J are TRBV28 and TRBJ2-3; 9 nucleotides line up with TRBD2. Germline assignment: CDR1 MDHEN and CDR2 SYDVKM. The CDR3 runs to 13 residues. J gave up 14 bases and V 1 base, and 7 bases lay outside the gene matches.

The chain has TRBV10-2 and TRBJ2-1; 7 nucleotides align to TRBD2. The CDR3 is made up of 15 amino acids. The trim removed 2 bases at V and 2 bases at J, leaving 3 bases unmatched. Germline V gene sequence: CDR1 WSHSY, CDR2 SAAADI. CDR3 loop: CASSEALAAYNEQFF. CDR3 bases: TGCGCCAGCAGTGAGGCCCTAGCGGCCTACAATGAGCAGTTCTTC.

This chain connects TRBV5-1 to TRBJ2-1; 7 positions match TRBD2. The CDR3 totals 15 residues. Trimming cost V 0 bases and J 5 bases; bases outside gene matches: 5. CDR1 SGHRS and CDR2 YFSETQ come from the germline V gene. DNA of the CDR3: TGCGCCAGCAGCTTGGGGCTAGCGGCCAACAATGAGCAGTTCTTC. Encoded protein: CASSLGLAANNEQFF.

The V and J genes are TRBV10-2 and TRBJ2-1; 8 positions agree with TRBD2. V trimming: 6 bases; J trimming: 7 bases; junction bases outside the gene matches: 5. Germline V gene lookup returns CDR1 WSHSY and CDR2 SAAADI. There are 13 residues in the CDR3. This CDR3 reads CASRSAGGNEQFF. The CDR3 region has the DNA TGCGCCAGCAGGAGCGCGGGGGGTAATGAGCAGTTCTTC.

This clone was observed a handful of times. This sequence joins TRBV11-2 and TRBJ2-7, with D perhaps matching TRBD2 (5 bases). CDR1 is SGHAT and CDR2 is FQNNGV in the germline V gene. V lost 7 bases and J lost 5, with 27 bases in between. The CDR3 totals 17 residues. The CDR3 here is CASTTPVRGTPTHEQYF. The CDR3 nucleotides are TGTGCCAGCACCACCCCAGTTCGGGGAACCCCTACCCACGAGCAGTACTTC.

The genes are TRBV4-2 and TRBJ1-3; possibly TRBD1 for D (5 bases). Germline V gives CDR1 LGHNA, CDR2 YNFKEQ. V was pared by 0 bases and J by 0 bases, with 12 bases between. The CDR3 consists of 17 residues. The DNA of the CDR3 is TGTGCCAGCAGCCAAGACCCCAGGGCCTTCTCTGGAAACACCATATATTTT. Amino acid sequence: CASSQDPRAFSGNTIYF.

Here the CDR3 reads CASSPQPYNEQFF. The CDR3 region has the DNA TGTGCCAGCTCACCACAGCCGTACAATGAGCAGTTCTTC. This rearrangement joins TRBV18 to TRBJ2-1; D gene unclear. V was pared by 1 base and J by 4 bases, with 5 bases between. The length of the CDR3 is 13 residues. From germline, CDR1 is KGHSH and CDR2 LQKENI. Complete variable domain (other parts from reference TRBV18 and TRBJ2-1): NAGVMQNPRHLVRRRGQEARLRCSPMKGHSHVYWYRQLPEEGLKFMVYLQKENIIDESGMPKERFSAEFPKEGPSILRIQQVVRGDSAAYFCASSPQPYNEQFFGPGTRLTVL.

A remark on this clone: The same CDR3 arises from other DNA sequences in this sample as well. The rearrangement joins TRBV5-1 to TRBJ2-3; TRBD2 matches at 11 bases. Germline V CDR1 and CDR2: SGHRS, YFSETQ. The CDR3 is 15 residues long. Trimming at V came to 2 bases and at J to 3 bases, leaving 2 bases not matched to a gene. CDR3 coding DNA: TGCGCCAGCAGCTTCGGACTAGCGGGTACAGATACGCAGTATTTT. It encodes CASSFGLAGTDTQYF.

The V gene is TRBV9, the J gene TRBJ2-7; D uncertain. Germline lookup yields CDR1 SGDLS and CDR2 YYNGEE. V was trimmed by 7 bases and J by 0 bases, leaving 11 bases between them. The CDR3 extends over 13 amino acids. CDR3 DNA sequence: TGTGCCAGCTCTCGCGGTAACTCCTACGAGCAGTACTTC. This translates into CASSRGNSYEQYF.

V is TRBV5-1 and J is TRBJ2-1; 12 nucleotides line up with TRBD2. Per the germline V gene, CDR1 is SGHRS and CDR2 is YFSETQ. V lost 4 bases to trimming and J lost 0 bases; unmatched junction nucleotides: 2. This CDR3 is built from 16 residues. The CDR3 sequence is CASSQTSGSSYNEQFF. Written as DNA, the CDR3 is TGCGCCAGCAGCCAGACTAGCGGGAGCTCCTACAATGAGCAGTTCTTC.

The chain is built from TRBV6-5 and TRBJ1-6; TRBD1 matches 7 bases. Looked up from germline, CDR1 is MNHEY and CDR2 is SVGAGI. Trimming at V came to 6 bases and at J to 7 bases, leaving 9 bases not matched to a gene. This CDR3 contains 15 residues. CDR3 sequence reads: CASRPPGQPNSPLHF. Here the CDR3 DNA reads TGTGCCAGCAGGCCTCCGGGACAGCCAAATTCACCCCTCCACTTT.

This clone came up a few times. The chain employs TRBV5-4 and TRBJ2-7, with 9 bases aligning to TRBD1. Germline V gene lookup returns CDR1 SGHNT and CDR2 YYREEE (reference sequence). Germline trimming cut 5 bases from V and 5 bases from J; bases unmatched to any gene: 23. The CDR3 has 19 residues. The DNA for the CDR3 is TGTGCCAGCAGTCCCATATCCGTTCTCCTGGGACAGGGAGGACACGAGCAGTACTTC. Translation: CASSPISVLLGQGGHEQYF.

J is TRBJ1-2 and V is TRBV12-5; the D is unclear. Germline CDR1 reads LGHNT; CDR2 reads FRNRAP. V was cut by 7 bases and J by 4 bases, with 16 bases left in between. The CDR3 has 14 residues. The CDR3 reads CASAKRSEGYGYTF. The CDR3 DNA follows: TGTGCTAGTGCCAAGCGGTCAGAAGGCTATGGCTACACCTTC.

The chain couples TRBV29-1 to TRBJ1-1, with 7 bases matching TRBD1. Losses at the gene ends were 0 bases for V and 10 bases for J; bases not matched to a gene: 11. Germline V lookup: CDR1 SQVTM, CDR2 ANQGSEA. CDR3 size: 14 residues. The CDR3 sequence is CSVEDRGQAYAAFF. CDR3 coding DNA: TGCAGCGTTGAAGATCGCGGACAGGCGTACGCAGCTTTCTTT.